These 27 T cell receptor beta chains share one sample of origin, sequenced in a study of spatial heterogeneity in lung cancer. Specified time point: sample taken at primary tumor resection. Unsorted whole RNA of tumor, nontumor lung or frozen PBMC was sequenced. TCRdb called the 5' RACE reads again in MiXCR, with one record for every CDR3 protein. The repertoire holds tens of thousands of distinct CDR3 sequences, roughly 7% seen once, with less than 3.5% in the top ten. This material consisted of PBMCs, taken at surgery. The source of these receptors is a female donor with early-stage non-small cell lung cancer.

This clonotype was seen ten or more times. The chain links TRBV7-9 to TRBJ2-7, with a possible D match to TRBD2 (7 bases). The CDR3 covers 15 residues. V lost 4 bases to trimming and J lost 3 bases, with 16 bases between them. Germline-derived CDR1 and CDR2 are SEHNR and FQNEAQ (reference sequence). Here the CDR3 DNA reads TGTGCCAGCAGCTCGGGGGGCATACCCTTCTACGAGCAGTACTTC. Translated, it gives CASSSGGIPFYEQYF.

This clonotype was found a few times. The chain has TRBV7-2 and TRBJ2-7; D unclear. The CDR3 length is 13 residues. V dropped 2 bases and J dropped 2 bases, with 7 bases sitting between them. Germline assignment: CDR1 SGHTA and CDR2 FQGNSA. The CDR3 region is CASSLSSTYEQYF. Written as DNA, the CDR3 is TGTGCCAGCAGCTTAAGCTCCACCTACGAGCAGTACTTC.

This clonotype was recorded many times. The chain couples TRBV4-2 to TRBJ2-7; TRBD2 might be the D (5 bases). The CDR3 is made up of 12 amino acids. The germline gives CDR1 LGHNA, CDR2 YNFKEQ. With 4 bases removed from V and 6 bases from J, the gap between germline ends came to 10 bases. The CDR3 DNA sequence: TGTGCCAGCAGCCCGGAGGCGGGCGAGCAGTACTTC. This gives the protein CASSPEAGEQYF.

The rearrangement joins TRBV7-3 to TRBJ2-2, with 7 nucleotides matching TRBD1. Trimming removed 2 bases from V and 0 bases from J; junction bases left unmatched: 0. CDR1 and CDR2 from the germline V gene are SGHTA and FQGTGA. CDR3 length: 15 amino acids. The CDR3 reads CASSLGTANTGELFF. The CDR3 region has the DNA TGTGCCAGCAGCTTAGGGACAGCGAACACCGGGGAGCTGTTTTTT.

This clonotype was seen a few times. The V call is TRBV5-6, the J call TRBJ1-1; D is unresolved. V gave up 3 bases and J gave up 2 bases, with 8 bases separating them. CDR3 length equals 13 residues. Germline V CDR1 and CDR2: SGHDT, YYEEEE. Here the CDR3 reads CASSSTPNTEAFF. CDR3 bases: TGTGCCAGCAGCTCGACACCAAACACTGAAGCTTTCTTT.

This clonotype was seen many times. This rearrangement joins TRBV6-6 to TRBJ2-1, with 9 bases that match TRBD2. Looked up from germline, CDR1 is MNHNY and CDR2 is SVGAGI (reference sequence). The V gene end was trimmed by 6 bases and the J gene end by 4 bases; junction bases not matched to a gene: 4. The length of the CDR3 is 14 residues. The CDR3 here is CASRGGGVYNEQFF. CDR3 nucleotides: TGTGCCAGCAGGGGCGGGGGGGTATACAATGAGCAGTTCTTC.

This clonotype turned up a few times. This chain joins TRBV2 and TRBJ2-3; 13 bases agree with TRBD2. V shed 6 bases and J 7 bases; nucleotides not matched to a gene: 7. The germline V gene has CDR1 SNHLY and CDR2 FYNNEI. The CDR3 runs 15 residues. The CDR3 is CASSSTSGGSYTQYF. CDR3 DNA sequence: TGTGCCAGCAGCTCGACTAGCGGGGGGTCCTATACGCAGTATTTT.

This clonotype was detected ten times or more. The chain carries TRBV29-1 and TRBJ2-3, with TRBD2 identical over 8 bases. The CDR3 sequence is 14 residues long. Germline V gives CDR1 SQVTM, CDR2 ANQGSEA. After removal of 8 bases from V and 2 bases from J, the junction contained 9 bases not matched to a gene. CDR3 amino acids: CSTARTSFTDTQYF. CDR3 nucleotide sequence: TGCAGCACTGCGAGGACTAGCTTCACAGATACGCAGTATTTT.

There are a few counts of this clonotype. The chain is built from TRBV11-2 and TRBJ2-7, with D hard to call. Germline V gene data show CDR1 as SGHAT and CDR2 as FQNNGV. V was pared by 1 base and J by 6 bases, with 4 bases between. The CDR3 covers 11 residues. The CDR3 DNA follows: TGTGCCAGCAGCTTAGGCCCCGAGCAGTACTTC. This translates into CASSLGPEQYF. The full variable domain, its missing parts supplied by reference TRBV11-2 and TRBJ2-7, is EAGVAQSPRYKIIEKRQSVAFWCNPISGHATLYWYQQILGQGPKLLIQFQNNGVVDDSQLPKDRFSAERLKGVDSTLKIQPAKLEDSAVYLCASSLGPEQYFGPGTRLTVT.

This clonotype was detected ten times or more. The chain joins TRBV3-1 to TRBJ2-3; no clear D gene. The CDR3 spans 15 residues. CDR1 is LGHDT, CDR2 YNNKEL, per germline (reference sequence). Deletions cut 3 bases from V and 1 base from J, with 11 bases between. The DNA of the CDR3 is TGTGCCAGCAGCCAGGGCGCGTGGCGCACAGATACGCAGTATTTT. This encodes CASSQGAWRTDTQYF.

This chain joins TRBV7-3 and TRBJ1-1, with D possibly matching TRBD1 (5 bases). CDR1 and CDR2 (germline): SGHTA, FQGTGA. V was trimmed by 6 bases and J by 6 bases, leaving 14 bases between them. This CDR3 comprises 13 residues. The CDR3 protein is CASSQRRGAEAFF. The DNA for the CDR3 is TGTGCCAGCAGTCAAAGACGGGGGGCTGAAGCTTTCTTT.

The sample holds a few counts of this clonotype. The chain uses TRBV7-2 and TRBJ1-4; no firm D call. Germline CDR1 is SGHTA and CDR2 is FQGNSA. CDR3 length: 13 amino acids. Trimming cost V 1 base and J 8 bases, with 8 bases left between them. The CDR3 loop is CASSLGGWEKLFF. CDR3 DNA: TGTGCCAGCAGCTTAGGAGGATGGGAAAAACTGTTTTTT. Supplemented by reference TRBV7-2 and TRBJ1-4, the full variable domain reads GAGVSQSPSNKVTEKGKDVELRCDPISGHTALYWYRQSLGQGLEFLIYFQGNSAPDKSGLPSDRFSAERTGGSVSTLTIQRTQQEDSAVYLCASSLGGWEKLFFGSGTQLSVL.

Relative to its sample, this clonotype is medium-sized. The chain joins TRBV7-2 to TRBJ1-6; D uncertain. Per germline, CDR1 SGHTA and CDR2 FQGNSA. This CDR3 spans 13 amino acids. Trimming took 6 bases from V and 10 from J, leaving 13 bases between them. For the CDR3, the DNA is TGTGCCAGCAGTTCGGAGTGGCGATCACCCCTCCACTTT. It translates to CASSSEWRSPLHF.

This clonotype was detected many times. This chain joins TRBV29-1 and TRBJ1-2, with TRBD1 matching 7 bases. The CDR3 totals 13 residues. Per germline, CDR1 SQVTM and CDR2 ANQGSEA. V lost 3 bases to trimming and J lost 1 base; unmatched junction nucleotides: 2. The CDR3 region is CSVDRGDNYGYTF. The CDR3 DNA sequence: TGCAGCGTTGACAGGGGGGATAACTATGGCTACACCTTC.

This clonotype was counted a few times. This sequence joins TRBV3-1 and TRBJ1-4, with unresolved D. The CDR3 consists of 16 residues. Per germline, CDR1 LGHDT and CDR2 YNNKEL (reference sequence). The V gene lost 2 bases and the J gene lost 5 bases, with 15 bases spanning the gap. CDR3 nucleotide sequence: TGTGCCAGCAGCCAACGTGGTTCTAGGGTCAATGAAAAACTGTTTTTT. It yields the protein CASSQRGSRVNEKLFF. Complete variable domain (other parts from reference TRBV3-1 and TRBJ1-4): DTAVSQTPKYLVTQMGNDKSIKCEQNLGHDTMYWYKQDSKKFLKIMFSYNNKELIINETVPNRFSPKSPDKAHLNLHINSLELGDSAVYFCASSQRGSRVNEKLFFGSGTQLSVL.

This clonotype was seen many times. This chain connects TRBV20-1 to TRBJ2-5; 12 positions match TRBD2. Germline CDR1 DFQATT, CDR2 SNEGSKA (reference sequence). This CDR3 is built from 15 residues. Unmatched junction bases numbered 6, after V lost 6 bases and J lost 1 base. CDR3 in DNA: TGCAGTGCCGTGGGACTAGCGGGCGTCCAAGAGACCCAGTACTTC. Its protein product is CSAVGLAGVQETQYF.

This clonotype was picked up many times. The V and J genes are TRBV20-1 and TRBJ2-5; TRBD1 might be the D (5 bases). This CDR3 has 13 residues. Germline loops: CDR1 DFQATT, CDR2 SNEGSKA (reference sequence). V lost 3 bases and J 3 bases, leaving 11 bases between the germline ends. The CDR3 protein is CSASSRVEETQYF. DNA of the CDR3: TGCAGTGCTAGTTCCAGGGTAGAAGAGACCCAGTACTTC.

This clonotype was seen a few times. This sequence joins TRBV10-3 and TRBJ2-5; TRBD1 matches 12 bases. Trimming removed 3 bases from V and 5 bases from J; junction bases left unmatched: 7. In germline, CDR1 is ENHRY, CDR2 SYGVKD. This CDR3 comprises 16 residues. The chain's CDR3 is CAISEIGTGGIETQYF. The CDR3 nucleotides read TGTGCCATCAGTGAAATAGGGACAGGGGGCATCGAGACCCAGTACTTC.

This clonotype has a handful of counts. CDR3 sequence (DNA): TGCGCCAGCAGCTTGGCAGGGGGGCCGGACGTCTACGAGCAGTACTTC. It yields the protein CASSLAGGPDVYEQYF. The chain links TRBV5-1 to TRBJ2-7; TRBD1 might be the D (7 bases). The germline V gene encodes CDR1 SGHRS and CDR2 YFSETQ. Trimming stripped 0 bases from V and 3 bases from J, with 16 bases between. There are 16 residues in the CDR3.

The J gene is TRBJ2-1, the V gene TRBV6-2 or TRBV6-3, with D maybe TRBD2 (5 bases). Germline V lookup: CDR1 MNHEY, CDR2 SVGEGT. Trimming took 5 bases from V and 7 from J, leaving 12 bases between them. The CDR3 covers 13 residues. The DNA of the CDR3 is TGTGCCAGCAGTCGGGGATCAAAGAATGAGCAGTTCTTC. This translates into CASSRGSKNEQFF.

The rearrangement uses TRBV11-2 and TRBJ2-1; D unresolved. CDR3 length: 15 amino acids. Trimming shortened V by 2 bases and J by 0 bases, and 8 bases separated the two germline ends. Germline-derived CDR1 and CDR2 are SGHAT and FQNNGV. Written as DNA, the CDR3 is TGTGCCAGCAGCTTAAGATGGAGCTCCTACAATGAGCAGTTCTTC. This gives the protein CASSLRWSSYNEQFF.

This clonotype has at least ten counts. The J gene is TRBJ2-7, the V gene TRBV4-2; D uncertain. Germline CDR1 reads LGHNA; CDR2 reads YNFKEQ. There are 16 residues in the CDR3. Trimming shortened V by 0 bases and J by 5 bases, and 17 bases separated the two germline ends. CDR3 in amino acids: CASSQDIGYVKDEQYF. The CDR3 bases are TGTGCCAGCAGCCAAGATATCGGTTACGTTAAAGACGAGCAGTACTTC.

This clonotype appeared a few times. The V gene is TRBV20-1, the J gene TRBJ2-7; D tentatively reads TRBD1 or TRBD2 (5 bases each). Germline CDR1 reads DFQATT; CDR2 reads SNEGSKA (reference sequence). V lost 5 bases to trimming and J lost 3 bases, with 11 bases between them. The CDR3 consists of 12 residues. The DNA of the CDR3 is TGCAGTGCTTCCCTGGGGGTCTACGAGCAGTACTTC. It translates to CSASLGVYEQYF.

In its sample, this clonotype was seen many times. The chain carries TRBV30 and TRBJ1-5; unclear D gene. The CDR3 has 13 residues. Germline V lookup: CDR1 GTSNPN, CDR2 SVGIG (reference sequence). Trimming stripped 1 base from V and 3 bases from J, with 7 bases between. CDR3: CAWSDSHNQPQHF. The CDR3 DNA sequence: TGTGCCTGGAGTGATAGCCACAATCAGCCCCAGCATTTT. Full variable domain (remainder filled in from reference TRBV30 and TRBJ1-5): SQTIHQWPATLVQPVGSPLSLECTVEGTSNPNLYWYRQAAGRGLQLLFYSVGIGQISSEVPQNLSASRPQDRQFILSSKKLLLSDSGFYLCAWSDSHNQPQHFGDGTRLSIL.

This clonotype was seen at least ten times. The V gene is TRBV6-5, the J gene TRBJ2-3; D possibly matches TRBD1 or TRBD2 (6 bases each). Germline CDR1 is MNHEY and CDR2 is SVGAGI. The germline V and J ends were trimmed by 6 bases and 0 bases, with 13 bases remaining between them. The CDR3 sequence is 15 residues long. CDR3 nucleotides: TGTGCCAGCAGACCGACGGGGGCTAGCACAGATACGCAGTATTTT. It is translated as CASRPTGASTDTQYF.

The chain couples TRBV7-2 to TRBJ2-5, with 10 nucleotides matching TRBD2. CDR1 is SGHTA, CDR2 FQGNSA, per germline. The CDR3 has 15 residues. V shed 5 bases, J shed 1 base, and the junction held 4 bases outside the gene matches. The chain's CDR3 is CASSPSGGLQETQYF. The CDR3 DNA follows: TGTGCCAGCAGCCCTAGCGGGGGCCTCCAAGAGACCCAGTACTTC.

Points on this clonotype: With a much larger clone just one base away, this may be a read error. The rearrangement links TRBV18 to TRBJ2-1, with 7 bases fitting TRBD1. With V trimmed by 3 bases and J by 7 bases, 3 bases remained unmatched. Germline V gene sequence: CDR1 KGHSH, CDR2 LQKENI. CDR3 length: 13 amino acids. The CDR3 DNA is TGTGCCAGCTCACCGGGACAGTGGAATGAGCAGTTCTTC. Translating gives CASSPGQWNEQFF.